This T cell receptor beta chain was identified during a study of CD8+ T cells in alopecia areata. RNA was isolated and reverse transcribed to cDNA, the sequencing template. Clones were sequenced by immunoSEQ multiplex PCR, and TCRdb holds only the in-frame ones, with some missing. The table lists a few hundred thousand clones, approximately 38% of them singletons. Trimming pared 1 base from V and 5 bases from J, leaving 7 bases between. The CDR3 totals 13 residues. The germline V gene encodes CDR1 SGHRS and CDR2 YFSETQ. Treatment: oral pan-JAK inhibitor, 5-10 mg twice daily. The receptor's source is a human donor with alopecia areata. The chain has TRBV5-1 and TRBJ1-5; a possible D gene is TRBD1 (5 bases). This specimen was CD4+ T cells sorted from blood, taken around week 34, from a patient treated with tofacitinib. DNA for the CDR3: TGCGCCAGCAGCTTGAGCAGGGATCAGCCCCAGCATTTT. Translated: CASSLSRDQPQHF.